The following is a TCR beta chain sequence with its context. Its antigen is not identified. The CDR3 has 12 residues. Per the germline V gene, CDR1 is DFQATT and CDR2 is SNEGSKA (reference sequence). V lost 5 bases and J 2 bases, leaving 7 bases between the germline ends. Quantitative 5'-RACE with molecular barcodes was used to make the TCR beta libraries. From the 5' RACE reads, TCRdb called clonotypes with MiXCR, one entry per CDR3 protein. The data hold over 110,000 distinct CDR3 sequences, with roughly 7.7% observed a single time. These data belong to a study of CD8 T cells in ankylosing spondylitis. The study, taken as a whole, reports: Prior literature has documented some motif variants in synovial fluid and blood from reactive arthritis. Seemingly distinctive of ankylosing spondylitis blood was a TCR beta motif formed by eight highly homologous variants. Disease-linked clones were reportedly significantly enriched in matched ankylosing spondylitis synovial fluid.

The source material was synovial fluid, either unsorted or a sorted T cell fraction (not recorded which). This TCR came from a male donor with ankylosing spondylitis. The V gene is TRBV20-1, the J gene TRBJ1-5; D may be TRBD1 (5 bases). The CDR3 DNA reads TGCAGTGCTGGGGGAGGCAATCAGCCCCAGCATTTT. Residues: CSAGGGNQPQHF.